These 22 T cell receptor beta chains were all obtained from the same sample, sequenced in a study of T-cell reconstitution after alpha-beta-depleted transplantation in children. Preparation of the TCRbeta library was carried out with unique molecular identifiers. TCRdb reanalysed the PCR reads using MiXCR and keeps one entry per CDR3 protein. Here the sample spans about 640,000 distinct CDR3 sequences, roughly 17% being singletons. The material sequenced was PBMCs from the stem cell graft donor, taken from the stem cell graft. The receptors originated from a human donor who donated a stem cell graft to a child with acute myeloid leukemia.

This clonotype has at least ten counts. The rearrangement links TRBV24-1 to TRBJ1-5; D gene ambiguous. Germline values: CDR1 KGHDR, CDR2 SFDVKD. The V end was cut by 5 bases, the J end by 2 bases, with 9 bases between. The CDR3 consists of 14 residues. CDR3 DNA sequence: TGTGCCACCAGTGCTGGCGAGGGCAATCAGCCCCAGCATTTT. As protein: CATSAGEGNQPQHF.

The chain uses TRBV7-8 and TRBJ1-4; D unclear. Germline loops: CDR1 SGHVS, CDR2 FQNEAQ. Trimming took off 2 bases at V and 4 bases at J, with 11 bases between the two ends. The CDR3 runs 15 residues. This chain's CDR3 is CASSLYWSLNEKLFF. DNA of the CDR3: TGTGCCAGCAGCTTATATTGGTCGCTTAATGAAAAACTGTTTTTT.

The chain joins TRBV3-1 to TRBJ1-1; 8 bases agree with TRBD1. Germline V CDR1 and CDR2: LGHDT, YNNKEL (reference sequence). The CDR3 runs to 13 residues. The V gene end was trimmed by 2 bases and the J gene end by 7 bases; junction bases not matched to a gene: 3. Here the CDR3 reads CASSQIQGGEAFF. In nucleotides, the CDR3 is TGTGCCAGCAGCCAAATACAGGGGGGTGAAGCTTTCTTT. The full variable domain, with the rest looked up from reference TRBV3-1 and TRBJ1-1, is DTAVSQTPKYLVTQMGNDKSIKCEQNLGHDTMYWYKQDSKKFLKIMFSYNNKELIINETVPNRFSPKSPDKAHLNLHINSLELGDSAVYFCASSQIQGGEAFFGQGTRLTVV.

This clonotype was seen repeatedly, ten times or more. This sequence joins TRBV5-1 and TRBJ2-5, with D uncertain. Germline V CDR1 and CDR2: SGHRS, YFSETQ. V lost 4 bases and J lost 7, with 8 bases in between. CDR3 length: 11 residues. In DNA, the CDR3 is TGCGCCAGCAGCCAGGACGGGACCCAGTACTTC. As protein: CASSQDGTQYF.

Ten or more counts support this clonotype. The chain joins TRBV20-1 to TRBJ1-2; D not resolved. Germline CDR1 reads DFQATT; CDR2 reads SNEGSKA (reference sequence). The CDR3 runs 15 residues. V lost 3 bases and J 0 bases, leaving 14 bases between the germline ends. CDR3 protein: CSASLAQITNYGYTF. CDR3 DNA: TGCAGTGCTAGTTTGGCCCAGATAACTAACTATGGCTACACCTTC.

The gene calls are TRBV18 and TRBJ1-1; D may be TRBD1 (5 bases). This CDR3 spans 13 amino acids. The V end was cut by 3 bases, the J end by 5 bases, with 10 bases between. In germline, CDR1 is KGHSH, CDR2 LQKENI. The CDR3 nucleotides are TGTGCCAGCTCACCGAAGGAGGGGACTGAAGCTTTCTTT. Amino acids: CASSPKEGTEAFF.

This clonotype was picked up many times. The genes are TRBV5-1 and TRBJ2-1; D is perhaps TRBD2 (6 bases). The germline V and J ends were trimmed by 2 bases and 0 bases, with 9 bases remaining between them. The V gene's germline CDR1 is SGHRS and CDR2 YFSETQ. The CDR3 extends over 15 amino acids. CDR3 DNA sequence: TGCGCCAGCAGCTTCCGGGAGAGCTCCTACAATGAGCAGTTCTTC. Protein: CASSFRESSYNEQFF.

CDR3 DNA: TGTGCCAGCACAGGGGAGAACTCCTACGAGCAGTACTTC. Amino acids: CASTGENSYEQYF. This rearrangement joins TRBV7-2 to TRBJ2-7, with a possible D match to TRBD1 (6 bases). The CDR3 length is 13 residues. The V and J ends lost 7 bases and 0 bases respectively, with 10 bases between them. Germline V lookup: CDR1 SGHTA, CDR2 FQGNSA.

This clonotype was recorded a few times. CDR3 nucleotides: TGTGCCAGCAGCTTATTCAACACAGATACGCAGTATTTT. Amino acid sequence: CASSLFNTDTQYF. This chain uses TRBV5-6 with TRBJ2-3; no definite D call. The ends were cut back, 2 bases at V and 2 bases at J, with 6 bases in the middle. Germline V gene sequence: CDR1 SGHDT, CDR2 YYEEEE. The CDR3 has 13 amino acids.

This chain uses TRBV7-9 with TRBJ1-5; the D is unclear. CDR3 size: 15 residues. Trimming shortened V by 5 bases and J by 0 bases, and 11 bases separated the two germline ends. Germline V gene sequence: CDR1 SEHNR, CDR2 FQNEAQ (reference sequence). The CDR3 here is CASSGGRHSNQPQHF. The CDR3 coding sequence is TGTGCCAGCAGCGGAGGCAGGCATAGCAATCAGCCCCAGCATTTT.

This clonotype was counted ten times or more. The gene calls are TRBV7-8 and TRBJ1-2, with unresolved D. V dropped 5 bases and J dropped 1 base, with 8 bases sitting between them. Germline CDR1 SGHVS, CDR2 FQNEAQ. CDR3 length: 13 residues. The CDR3 DNA sequence: TGTGCCAGCAGCGTCTCTAGTAACTATGGCTACACCTTC. Its translation: CASSVSSNYGYTF.

In its sample, this clonotype was seen many times. The chain links TRBV25-1 to TRBJ2-1; a possible D gene is TRBD1 (6 bases). CDR3 size: 14 residues. The germline V gene encodes CDR1 MGHDK and CDR2 SYGVNS. Trimming removed 7 bases at V and 2 bases at J, with 12 bases between. The CDR3: CASTQGFAYNEQFF. CDR3 in DNA: TGTGCCAGCACACAGGGATTCGCCTACAATGAGCAGTTCTTC. Complete variable domain (other parts from reference TRBV25-1 and TRBJ2-1): EADIYQTPRYLVIGTGKKITLECSQTMGHDKMYWYQQDPGMELHLIHYSYGVNSTEKGDLSSESTVSRIRTEHFPLTLESARPSHTSQYLCASTQGFAYNEQFFGPGTRLTVL.

Note on this clonotype: At one of its ends the junction is not consistent with the germline gene, which may arise from a read error. The rearrangement links TRBV7-2 to TRBJ2-5; D is uncertain. Germline loops: CDR1 SGHTA, CDR2 FQGNSA. This CDR3 is built from 12 residues. The CDR3 loop reads CASSVTQGTQYF. The CDR3 DNA reads TGTGCCAGCAGCGTAACGCAAGGGACCCAGTACTTC. The full variable domain, rest sourced from reference TRBV7-2 and TRBJ2-5, is GAGVSQSPSNKVTEKGKDVELRCDPISGHTALYWYRQSLGQGLEFLIYFQGNSAPDKSGLPSDRFSAERTGGSVSTLTIQRTQQEDSAVYLCASSVTQGTQYFGPGTRLLVL.

This clonotype was seen ten or more times. The V and J genes are TRBV20-1 and TRBJ2-4; 7 bases are a match to TRBD1. J lost 3 bases, V lost 4 bases, and 6 bases had no gene match. This CDR3 has 14 residues. Germline V gene data show CDR1 as DFQATT and CDR2 as SNEGSKA (reference sequence). The CDR3 DNA follows: TGCAGTGCTACGACAGGGAATCTCAAAAACATTCAGTACTTC. This encodes CSATTGNLKNIQYF.

This clonotype was seen more than once but under ten times. V is TRBV7-7 and J is TRBJ2-5, with 7 bases lining up with TRBD2. Germline CDR1 reads SSHAT; CDR2 reads FNYEAQ (reference sequence). This CDR3 has 13 residues. The trim removed 1 base at V and 4 bases at J, leaving 0 bases unmatched. CDR3 nucleotide sequence: TGTGCCAGCAGCTTAGGGGAGGGAGAGACCCAGTACTTC. Its protein is CASSLGEGETQYF.

This clonotype was counted ten times or more. V gene TRBV10-1 combines with J gene TRBJ2-3; D is possibly TRBD2 (6 bases). The germline gives CDR1 WNHNN, CDR2 SYGVQD (reference sequence). The CDR3 loop spans 14 amino acids. V was clipped by 7 bases and J by 5 bases, with 16 bases between them. The CDR3 sequence is CASTPGRLGDTQYF. The CDR3 coding sequence is TGCGCCAGCACGCCAGGGAGGTTAGGAGATACGCAGTATTTT.

This clonotype appeared many times. This chain joins TRBV29-1 and TRBJ2-7, with D perhaps TRBD1 or TRBD2 (5 bases each). V was trimmed by 7 bases and J by 3 bases, leaving 10 bases between them. From germline, CDR1 is SQVTM and CDR2 ANQGSEA. This CDR3 contains 11 residues. CDR3 region: CSAGTGYEQYF. The CDR3, as DNA: TGCAGCGCAGGGACGGGCTACGAGCAGTACTTC.

The chain carries TRBV5-1 and TRBJ2-5; 8 nucleotides line up with TRBD2. V lost 6 bases and J lost 1; bases outside the gene matches: 5. There are 14 residues in the CDR3. The germline V gene has CDR1 SGHRS and CDR2 YFSETQ. DNA of the CDR3: TGCGCCAGCACCTACGGGGGGGCCCAAGAGACCCAGTACTTC. As protein: CASTYGGAQETQYF.

Many counts were recorded for this clonotype. The chain recombines TRBV20-1 with TRBJ1-6, with 7 nucleotides matching TRBD1. CDR3 length: 14 amino acids. From germline, CDR1 is DFQATT and CDR2 SNEGSKA (reference sequence). With V trimmed by 1 base and J by 7 bases, 4 bases remained unmatched. Here the CDR3 reads CSARGTGQNSPLHF. CDR3 in DNA: TGCAGTGCTAGAGGGACAGGCCAAAATTCACCCCTCCACTTT.

This clonotype was counted many times. This chain links TRBV20-1 with TRBJ2-5; no clear D. V lost 3 bases, J lost 5 bases, and 13 bases lay in between. CDR3 length: 13 amino acids. Germline assignment: CDR1 DFQATT and CDR2 SNEGSKA (reference sequence). CDR3 bases: TGCAGTGCTAGTGTCTTAGGTCGGGAGACCCAGTACTTC. Translating it yields CSASVLGRETQYF.

V gene TRBV12-3 or TRBV12-4 combines with J gene TRBJ2-5; 8 bases match TRBD1. The CDR3 runs 17 residues. The ends lost 0 bases at V and 3 bases at J; junction bases unmatched: 9. The chain's CDR3 is CASSLAFFDRGEETQYF. The CDR3 bases are TGTGCCAGCAGTTTAGCCTTCTTCGACAGGGGAGAAGAGACCCAGTACTTC.

This clonotype was observed a handful of times. This rearrangement joins TRBV7-3 to TRBJ2-2, with D possibly TRBD1 on 5 matching bases. Looked up from germline, CDR1 is SGHTA and CDR2 is FQGTGA. CDR3 length: 14 amino acids. V dropped 4 bases and J dropped 8 bases, with 14 bases sitting between them. The CDR3 loop is CASSSPGNQGELFF. CDR3 DNA: TGTGCCAGCAGCTCGCCAGGGAATCAGGGGGAGCTGTTTTTT. The whole variable domain, remainder taken from reference TRBV7-3 and TRBJ2-2, is GAGVSQTPSNKVTEKGKYVELRCDPISGHTALYWYRQSLGQGPEFLIYFQGTGAADDSGLPNDRFFAVRPEGSVSTLKIQRTERGDSAVYLCASSSPGNQGELFFGEGSRLTVL.